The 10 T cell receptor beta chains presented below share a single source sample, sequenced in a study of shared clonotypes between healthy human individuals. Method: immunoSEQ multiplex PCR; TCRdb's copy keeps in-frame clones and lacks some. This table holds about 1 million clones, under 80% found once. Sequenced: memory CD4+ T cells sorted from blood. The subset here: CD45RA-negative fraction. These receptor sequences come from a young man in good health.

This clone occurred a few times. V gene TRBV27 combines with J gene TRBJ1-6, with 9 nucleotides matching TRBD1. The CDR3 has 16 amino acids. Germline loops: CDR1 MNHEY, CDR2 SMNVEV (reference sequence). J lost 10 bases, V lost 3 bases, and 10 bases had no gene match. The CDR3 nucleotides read TGTGCCAGCAGTTTCGACTTGGGACAGGGCTGGTCACCCCTCCACTTT. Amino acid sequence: CASSFDLGQGWSPLHF.

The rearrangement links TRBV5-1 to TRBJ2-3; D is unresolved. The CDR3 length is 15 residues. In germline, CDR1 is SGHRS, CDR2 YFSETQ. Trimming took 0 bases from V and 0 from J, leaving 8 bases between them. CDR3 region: CASSLGLGSTDTQYF. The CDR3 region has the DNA TGCGCCAGCAGCTTGGGGCTGGGAAGCACAGATACGCAGTATTTT.

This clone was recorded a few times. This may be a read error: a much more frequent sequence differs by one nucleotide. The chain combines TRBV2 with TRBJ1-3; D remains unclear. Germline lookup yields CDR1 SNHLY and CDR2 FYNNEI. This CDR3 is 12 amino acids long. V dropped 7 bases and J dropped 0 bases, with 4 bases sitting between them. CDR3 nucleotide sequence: TGTGCCAGCACCCCCTCTGGAAACACCATATATTTT. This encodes CASTPSGNTIYF.

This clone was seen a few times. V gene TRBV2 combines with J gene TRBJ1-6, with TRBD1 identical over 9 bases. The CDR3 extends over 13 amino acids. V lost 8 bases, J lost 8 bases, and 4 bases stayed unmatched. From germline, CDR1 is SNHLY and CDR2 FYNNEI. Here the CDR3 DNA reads TGTGCCAGCGGGGACAGGGTGTATTCACCCCTCCACTTT. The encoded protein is CASGDRVYSPLHF. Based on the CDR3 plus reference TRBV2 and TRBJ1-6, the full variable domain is EPEVTQTPSHQVTQMGQEVILRCVPISNHLYFYWYRQILGQKVEFLVSFYNNEISEKSEIFDDQFSVERPDGSNFTLKIRSTKLEDSAMYFCASGDRVYSPLHFGNGTRLTVT.

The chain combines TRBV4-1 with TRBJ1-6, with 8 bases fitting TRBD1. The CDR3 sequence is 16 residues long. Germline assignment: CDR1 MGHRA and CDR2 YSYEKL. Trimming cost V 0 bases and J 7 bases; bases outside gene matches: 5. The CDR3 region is CASSQDRGDRNSPLHF. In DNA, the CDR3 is TGCGCCAGCAGCCAAGATAGAGGGGACAGGAATTCACCCCTCCACTTT.

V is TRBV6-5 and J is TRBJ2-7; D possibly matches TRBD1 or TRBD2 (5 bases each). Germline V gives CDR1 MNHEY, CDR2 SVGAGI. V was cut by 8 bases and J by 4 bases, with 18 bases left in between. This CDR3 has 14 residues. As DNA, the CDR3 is TGTGCCAGCGGAACCGGGACGCTTTTTTACGAGCAGTACTTC. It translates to CASGTGTLFYEQYF.

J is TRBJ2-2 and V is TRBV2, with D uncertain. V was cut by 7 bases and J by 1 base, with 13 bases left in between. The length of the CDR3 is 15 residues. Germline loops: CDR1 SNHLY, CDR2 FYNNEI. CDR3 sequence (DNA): TGTGCCAGCACTCCTCGGGCTGAGAACACCGGGGAGCTGTTTTTT. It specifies CASTPRAENTGELFF.

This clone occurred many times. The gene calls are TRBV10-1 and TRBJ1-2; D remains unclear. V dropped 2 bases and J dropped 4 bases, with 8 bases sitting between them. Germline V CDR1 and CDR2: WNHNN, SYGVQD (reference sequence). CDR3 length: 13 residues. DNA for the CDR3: TGCGCCAGCAGTGAGGGACCGGCCTATGGCTACACCTTC. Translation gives CASSEGPAYGYTF.

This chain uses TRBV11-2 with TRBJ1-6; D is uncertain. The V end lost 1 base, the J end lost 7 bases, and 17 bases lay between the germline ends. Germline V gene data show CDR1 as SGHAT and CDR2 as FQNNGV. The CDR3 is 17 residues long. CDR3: CASSLAFIGRENSPLHF. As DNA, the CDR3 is TGTGCCAGCAGCTTAGCCTTCATCGGAAGGGAGAATTCACCCCTCCACTTT.

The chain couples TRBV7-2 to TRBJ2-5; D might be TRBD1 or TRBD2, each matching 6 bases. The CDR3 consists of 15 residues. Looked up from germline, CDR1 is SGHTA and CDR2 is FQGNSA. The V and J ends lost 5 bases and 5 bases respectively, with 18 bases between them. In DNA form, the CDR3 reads TGTGCCAGCAGCAGAAGACCGGAGGGGGTGGAGACCCAGTACTTC. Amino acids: CASSRRPEGVETQYF.